This T cell receptor (beta chain) originates from a study of T cell changes during pregnancy in multiple sclerosis. The repertoire was sequenced with immunoSEQ multiplex PCR; TCRdb's copy has only in-frame clones and lacks some. The sample lists about 130,000 clones, roughly 95% seen once, with roughly 0.44% in the top ten. From germline, CDR1 is MDHEN and CDR2 SYDVKM. CDR3 size: 14 residues. Trimming cost V 7 bases and J 6 bases; bases outside gene matches: 9. The receptor comes from a female donor with multiple sclerosis, enrolled in a pregnancy study. The V call is TRBV28, the J call TRBJ1-2; 9 bases match TRBD1. Sequencing used peripheral blood, obtained after pregnancy. CDR3 in amino acids: CASTEGDRDDGYTF. CDR3 bases: TGTGCCAGCACCGAGGGGGACAGGGATGATGGCTACACCTTC.